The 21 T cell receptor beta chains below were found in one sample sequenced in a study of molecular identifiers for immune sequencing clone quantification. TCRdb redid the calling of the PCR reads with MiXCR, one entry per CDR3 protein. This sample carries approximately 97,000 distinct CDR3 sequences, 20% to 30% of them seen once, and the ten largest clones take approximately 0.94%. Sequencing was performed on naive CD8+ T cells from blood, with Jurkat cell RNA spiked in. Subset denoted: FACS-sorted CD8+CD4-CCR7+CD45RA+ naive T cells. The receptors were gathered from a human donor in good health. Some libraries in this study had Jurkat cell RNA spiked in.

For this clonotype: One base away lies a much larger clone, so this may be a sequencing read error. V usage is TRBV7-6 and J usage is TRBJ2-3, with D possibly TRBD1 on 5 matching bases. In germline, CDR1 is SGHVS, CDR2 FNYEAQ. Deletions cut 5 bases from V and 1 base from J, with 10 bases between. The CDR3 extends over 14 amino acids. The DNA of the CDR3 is TGTGCCAGCAGCCGGACAAGGGGCACAGATACGCAGTATTTT. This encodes CASSRTRGTDTQYF.

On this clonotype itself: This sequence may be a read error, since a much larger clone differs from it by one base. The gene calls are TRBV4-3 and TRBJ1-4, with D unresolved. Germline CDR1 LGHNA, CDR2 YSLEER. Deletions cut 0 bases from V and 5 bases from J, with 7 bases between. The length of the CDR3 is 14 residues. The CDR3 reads CASSQEQLNEKLFF. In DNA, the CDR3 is TGCGCCAGCAGCCAAGAACAGCTGAATGAAAAACTGTTTTTT.

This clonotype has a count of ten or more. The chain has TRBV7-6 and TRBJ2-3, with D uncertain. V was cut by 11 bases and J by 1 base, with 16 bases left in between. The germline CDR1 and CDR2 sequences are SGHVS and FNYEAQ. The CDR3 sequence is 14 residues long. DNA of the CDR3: TGTGCCTGCCAAGTCGGCTTCGGCACAGATACGCAGTATTTT. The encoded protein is CACQVGFGTDTQYF.

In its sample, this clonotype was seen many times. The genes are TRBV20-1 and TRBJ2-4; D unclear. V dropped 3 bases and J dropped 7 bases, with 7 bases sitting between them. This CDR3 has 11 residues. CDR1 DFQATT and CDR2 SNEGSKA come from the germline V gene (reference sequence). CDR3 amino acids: CSASLGNIQYF. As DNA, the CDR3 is TGCAGTGCTAGTTTAGGCAACATTCAGTACTTC.

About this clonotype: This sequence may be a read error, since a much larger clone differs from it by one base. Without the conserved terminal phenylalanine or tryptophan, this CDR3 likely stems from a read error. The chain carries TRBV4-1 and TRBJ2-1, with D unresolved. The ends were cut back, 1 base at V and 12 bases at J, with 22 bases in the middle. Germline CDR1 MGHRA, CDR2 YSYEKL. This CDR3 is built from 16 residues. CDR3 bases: TGCGCCAGCAGCCAAGGACCGCTTTCGATTGGGTTTGGGCAGTTCTAC. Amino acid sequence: CASSQGPLSIGFGQFY.

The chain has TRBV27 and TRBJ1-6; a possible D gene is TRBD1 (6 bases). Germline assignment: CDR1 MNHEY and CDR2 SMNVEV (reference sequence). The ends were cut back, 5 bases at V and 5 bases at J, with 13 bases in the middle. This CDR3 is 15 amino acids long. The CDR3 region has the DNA TGTGCCAGCAGTCCTGGGACACCTAATAATTCACCCCTCCACTTT. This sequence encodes CASSPGTPNNSPLHF.

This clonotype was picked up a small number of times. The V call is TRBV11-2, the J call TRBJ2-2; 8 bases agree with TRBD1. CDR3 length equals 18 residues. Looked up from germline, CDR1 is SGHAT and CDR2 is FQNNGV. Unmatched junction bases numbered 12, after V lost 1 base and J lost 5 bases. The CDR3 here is CASSLVVGQGMGTGELFF. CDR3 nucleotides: TGTGCCAGCAGCTTAGTAGTTGGACAGGGAATGGGGACCGGGGAGCTGTTTTTT.

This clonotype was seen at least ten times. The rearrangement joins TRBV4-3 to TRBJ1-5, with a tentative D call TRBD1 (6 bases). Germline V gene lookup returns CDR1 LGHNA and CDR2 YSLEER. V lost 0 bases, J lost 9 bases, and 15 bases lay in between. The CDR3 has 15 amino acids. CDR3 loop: CASSQEGTGPGPQHF. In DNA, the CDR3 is TGCGCCAGCAGCCAAGAGGGAACAGGGCCAGGGCCCCAGCATTTT.

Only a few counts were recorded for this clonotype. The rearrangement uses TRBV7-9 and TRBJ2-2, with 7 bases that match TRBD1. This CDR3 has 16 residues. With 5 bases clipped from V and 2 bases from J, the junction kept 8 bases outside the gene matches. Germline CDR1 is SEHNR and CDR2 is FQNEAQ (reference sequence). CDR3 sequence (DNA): TGTGCCAGCAGCCAAATGACAGGGACCAACACCGGGGAGCTGTTTTTT. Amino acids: CASSQMTGTNTGELFF.

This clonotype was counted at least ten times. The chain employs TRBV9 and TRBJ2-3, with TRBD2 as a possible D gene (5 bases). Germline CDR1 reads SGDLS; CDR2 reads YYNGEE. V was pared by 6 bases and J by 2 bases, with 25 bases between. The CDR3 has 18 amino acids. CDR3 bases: TGTGCCAGCACCCCCTCGGAGGACGCGAGGATCCACACAGATACGCAGTATTTT. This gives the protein CASTPSEDARIHTDTQYF.

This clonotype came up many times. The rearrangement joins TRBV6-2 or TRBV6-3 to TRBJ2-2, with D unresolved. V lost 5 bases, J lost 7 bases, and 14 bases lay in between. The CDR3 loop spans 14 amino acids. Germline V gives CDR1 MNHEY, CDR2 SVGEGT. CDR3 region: CASSPPLDDGELFF. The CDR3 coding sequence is TGTGCCAGCAGTCCCCCCTTGGACGACGGGGAGCTGTTTTTT.

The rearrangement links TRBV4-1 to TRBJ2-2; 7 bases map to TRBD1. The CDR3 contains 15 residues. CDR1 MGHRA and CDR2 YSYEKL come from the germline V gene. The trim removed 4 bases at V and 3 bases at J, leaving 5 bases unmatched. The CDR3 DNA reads TGCGCCAGCAGCCGACAGGGAAGGGACACCGGGGAGCTGTTTTTT. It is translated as CASSRQGRDTGELFF.

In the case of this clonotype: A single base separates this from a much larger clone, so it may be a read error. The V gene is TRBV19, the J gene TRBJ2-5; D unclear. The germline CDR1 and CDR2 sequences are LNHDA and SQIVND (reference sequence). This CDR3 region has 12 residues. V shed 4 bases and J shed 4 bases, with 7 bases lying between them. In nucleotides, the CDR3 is TGTGCCAGTAGTAAGGAGCTAGAGACCCAGTACTTC. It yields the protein CASSKELETQYF.

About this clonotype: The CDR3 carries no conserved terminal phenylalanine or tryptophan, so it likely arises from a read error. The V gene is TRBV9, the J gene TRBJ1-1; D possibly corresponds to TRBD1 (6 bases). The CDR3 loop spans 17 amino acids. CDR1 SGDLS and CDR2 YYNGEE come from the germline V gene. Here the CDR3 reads CASGVGGWRGMNTEAFL. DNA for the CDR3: TGTGCCAGCGGCGTAGGGGGTTGGAGGGGGATGAACACTGAAGCTTTCCTT.

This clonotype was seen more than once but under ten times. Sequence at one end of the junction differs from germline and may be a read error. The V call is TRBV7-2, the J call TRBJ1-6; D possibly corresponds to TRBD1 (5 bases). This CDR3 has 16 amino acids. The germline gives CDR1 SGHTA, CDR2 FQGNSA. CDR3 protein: CASSLVRWGGNSPLRF. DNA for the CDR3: TGTGCCAGCAGCTTAGTTAGGTGGGGCGGAAATTCACCCCTCCGCTTT.

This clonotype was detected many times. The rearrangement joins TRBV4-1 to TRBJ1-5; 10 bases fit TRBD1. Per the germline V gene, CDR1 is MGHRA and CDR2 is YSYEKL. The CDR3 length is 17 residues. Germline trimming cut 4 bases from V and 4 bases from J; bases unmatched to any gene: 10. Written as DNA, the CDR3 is TGCGCCAGCAGCCCAATCTCCGGGACAGGGGAAAATCAGCCCCAGCATTTT. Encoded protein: CASSPISGTGENQPQHF.

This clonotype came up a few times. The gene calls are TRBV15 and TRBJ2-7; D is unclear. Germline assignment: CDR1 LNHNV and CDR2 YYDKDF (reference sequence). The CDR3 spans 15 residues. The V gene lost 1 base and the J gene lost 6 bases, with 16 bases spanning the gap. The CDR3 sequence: CATSRVRSSMGEQYF. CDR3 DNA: TGTGCCACCAGCAGAGTAAGGTCCAGCATGGGCGAGCAGTACTTC.

CDR3 DNA sequence: TGTGCCACCAGTGACTCCGGGACTAGCGACACCGGGGAGCTGTTTTTT. It translates to CATSDSGTSDTGELFF. The chain has TRBV24-1 and TRBJ2-2; 10 positions match TRBD2. The length of the CDR3 is 16 residues. Germline CDR1 is KGHDR and CDR2 is SFDVKD. Losses at the gene ends were 4 bases for V and 3 bases for J; bases not matched to a gene: 4.

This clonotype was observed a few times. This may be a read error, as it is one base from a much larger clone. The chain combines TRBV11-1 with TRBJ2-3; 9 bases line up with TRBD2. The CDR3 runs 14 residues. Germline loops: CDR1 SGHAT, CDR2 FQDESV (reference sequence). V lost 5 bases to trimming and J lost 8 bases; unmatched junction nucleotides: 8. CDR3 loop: CASSTRLAEGTQYF. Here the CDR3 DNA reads TGTGCCAGCAGCACCCGACTAGCGGAAGGTACGCAGTATTTT.

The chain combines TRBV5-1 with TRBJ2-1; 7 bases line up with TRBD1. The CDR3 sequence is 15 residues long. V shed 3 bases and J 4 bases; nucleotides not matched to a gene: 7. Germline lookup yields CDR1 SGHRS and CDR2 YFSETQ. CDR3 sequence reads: CASSWTGVGYNEQFF. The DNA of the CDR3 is TGCGCCAGCAGCTGGACAGGTGTGGGATACAATGAGCAGTTCTTC.

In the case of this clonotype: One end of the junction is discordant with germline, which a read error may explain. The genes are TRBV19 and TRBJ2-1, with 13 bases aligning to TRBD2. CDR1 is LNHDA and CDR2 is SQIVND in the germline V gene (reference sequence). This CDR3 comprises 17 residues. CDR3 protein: CASSDGTSGIIYNGQFF. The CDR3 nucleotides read TGTGCCAGTAGTGACGGGACTAGCGGGATAATATACAATGGGCAGTTCTTC.